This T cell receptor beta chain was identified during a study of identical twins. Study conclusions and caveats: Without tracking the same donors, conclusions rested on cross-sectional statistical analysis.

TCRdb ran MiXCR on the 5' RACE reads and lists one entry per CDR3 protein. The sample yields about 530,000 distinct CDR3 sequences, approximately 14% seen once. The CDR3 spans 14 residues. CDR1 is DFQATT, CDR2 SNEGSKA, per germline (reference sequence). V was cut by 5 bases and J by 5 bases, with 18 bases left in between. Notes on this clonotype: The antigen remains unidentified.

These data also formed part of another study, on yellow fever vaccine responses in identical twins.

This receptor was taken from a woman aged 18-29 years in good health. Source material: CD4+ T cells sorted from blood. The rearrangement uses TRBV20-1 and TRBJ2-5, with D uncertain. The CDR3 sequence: CSAPRKKGQETQYF. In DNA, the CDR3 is TGCAGTGCTCCGAGGAAAAAAGGGCAGGAGACCCAGTACTTC.